This T cell receptor (beta chain) was observed in a study of T cells after yellow fever vaccination. General study findings and limits: The bulk population could contribute abundant contaminating clonotypes to FACS-sorted repertoires.

TCRdb called the 5' RACE reads again in MiXCR, with one record for every CDR3 protein. The sample carries some 300,000 distinct CDR3 sequences, around 8.1% recorded once. About this clonotype: Its antigen is unknown.

CDR3 length: 16 amino acids. V lost 5 bases to trimming and J lost 9 bases; unmatched junction nucleotides: 15. The genes are TRBV12-3 or TRBV12-4 and TRBJ2-4; 8 positions match TRBD2. The sample in question was PBMCs, obtained around 45 days after the first yellow fever vaccination. This receptor was taken from a man aged 18 to 30 who received the YFV17D yellow fever vaccine. CDR3 nucleotides: TGTGCCAGCAGTCCCCCCGCGGGGGGTGCCCTAGGCATTCAGTACTTC. Translation gives CASSPPAGGALGIQYF.